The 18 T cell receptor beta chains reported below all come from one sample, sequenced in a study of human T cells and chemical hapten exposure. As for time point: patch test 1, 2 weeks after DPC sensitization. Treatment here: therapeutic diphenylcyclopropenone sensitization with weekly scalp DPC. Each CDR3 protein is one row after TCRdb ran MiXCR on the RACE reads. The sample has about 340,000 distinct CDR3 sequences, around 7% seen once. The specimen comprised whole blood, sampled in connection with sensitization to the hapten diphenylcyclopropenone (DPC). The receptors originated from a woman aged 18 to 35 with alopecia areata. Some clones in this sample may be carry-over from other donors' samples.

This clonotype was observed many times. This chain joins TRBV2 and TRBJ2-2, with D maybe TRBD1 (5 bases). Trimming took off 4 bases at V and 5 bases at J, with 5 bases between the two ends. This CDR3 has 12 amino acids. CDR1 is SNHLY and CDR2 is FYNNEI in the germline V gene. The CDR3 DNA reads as TGTGCCAGCAGTGCAGGGACCGGGGAGCTGTTTTTT. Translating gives CASSAGTGELFF. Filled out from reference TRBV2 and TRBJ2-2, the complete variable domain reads EPEVTQTPSHQVTQMGQEVILRCVPISNHLYFYWYRQILGQKVEFLVSFYNNEISEKSEIFDDQFSVERPDGSNFTLKIRSTKLEDSAMYFCASSAGTGELFFGEGSRLTVL.

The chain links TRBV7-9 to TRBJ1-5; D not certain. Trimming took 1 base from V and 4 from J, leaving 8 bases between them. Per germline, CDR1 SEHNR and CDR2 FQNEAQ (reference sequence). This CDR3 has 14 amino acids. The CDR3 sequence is CASSLVGDNQPQHF. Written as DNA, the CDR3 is TGTGCCAGCAGCTTAGTTGGGGATAATCAGCCCCAGCATTTT.

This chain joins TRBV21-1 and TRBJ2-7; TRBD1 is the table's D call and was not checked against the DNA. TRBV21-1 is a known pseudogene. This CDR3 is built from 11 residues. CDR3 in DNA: TGTGCCAGCCGTGTTTGGGGGGAGCAGTACTTC. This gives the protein CASRVWGEQYF.

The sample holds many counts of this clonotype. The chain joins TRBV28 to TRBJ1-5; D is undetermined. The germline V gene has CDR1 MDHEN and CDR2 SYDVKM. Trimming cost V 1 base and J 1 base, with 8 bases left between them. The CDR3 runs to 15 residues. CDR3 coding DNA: TGTGCCAGCAGTTTATCCGGGTTAAGCAATCAGCCCCAGCATTTT. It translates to CASSLSGLSNQPQHF.

The CDR3 sequence: CAIMGSGSGANVLTF. The CDR3 bases are TGTGCCATCATGGGCTCAGGGAGCGGGGCCAACGTCCTGACTTTC. The V call is TRBV10-3, the J call TRBJ2-6; D possibly matches TRBD1 or TRBD2 (5 bases each). Germline V gene sequence: CDR1 ENHRY, CDR2 SYGVKD. The CDR3 spans 15 residues. Trimming left V 7 bases short and J 4 bases short, with 14 bases between.

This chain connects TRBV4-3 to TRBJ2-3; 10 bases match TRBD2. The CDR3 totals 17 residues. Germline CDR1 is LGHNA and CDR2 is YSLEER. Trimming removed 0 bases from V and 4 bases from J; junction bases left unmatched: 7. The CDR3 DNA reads TGCGCCAGCAGCCAAGACAGCGGGGGGGTTCGTGCAGATACGCAGTATTTT. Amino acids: CASSQDSGGVRADTQYF.

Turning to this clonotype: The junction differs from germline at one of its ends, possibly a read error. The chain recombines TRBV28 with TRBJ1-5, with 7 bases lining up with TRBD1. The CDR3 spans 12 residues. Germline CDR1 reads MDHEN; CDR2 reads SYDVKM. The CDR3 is CASSTGEGPLHF. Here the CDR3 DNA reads TGTGCCAGCAGCACAGGGGAAGGGCCCCTGCATTTT.

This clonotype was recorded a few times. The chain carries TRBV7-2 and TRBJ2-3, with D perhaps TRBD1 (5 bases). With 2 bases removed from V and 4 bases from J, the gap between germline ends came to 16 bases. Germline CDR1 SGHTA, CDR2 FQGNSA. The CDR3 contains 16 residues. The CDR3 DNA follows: TGTGCCAGCAGCTTAAGTCAGGGTGGCTCTGCAGATACGCAGTATTTT. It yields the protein CASSLSQGGSADTQYF.

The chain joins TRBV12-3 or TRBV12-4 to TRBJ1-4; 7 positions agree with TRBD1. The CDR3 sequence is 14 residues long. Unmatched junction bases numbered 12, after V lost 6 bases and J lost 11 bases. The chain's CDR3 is CASSLRQGTLKLFF. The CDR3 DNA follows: TGTGCCAGCAGCCTAAGACAGGGCACGTTGAAACTGTTTTTT.

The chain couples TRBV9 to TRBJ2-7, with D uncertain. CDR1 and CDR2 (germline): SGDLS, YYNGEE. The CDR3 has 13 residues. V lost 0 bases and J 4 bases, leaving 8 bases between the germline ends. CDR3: CASSVEAHYEQYF. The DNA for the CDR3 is TGTGCCAGCAGCGTAGAGGCGCATTACGAGCAGTACTTC.

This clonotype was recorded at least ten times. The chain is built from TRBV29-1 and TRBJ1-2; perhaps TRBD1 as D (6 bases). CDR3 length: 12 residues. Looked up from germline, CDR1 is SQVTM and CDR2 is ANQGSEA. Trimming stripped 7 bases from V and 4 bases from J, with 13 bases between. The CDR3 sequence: CSAGGDTYGYTF. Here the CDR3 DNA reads TGCAGCGCCGGTGGGGACACCTATGGCTACACCTTC.

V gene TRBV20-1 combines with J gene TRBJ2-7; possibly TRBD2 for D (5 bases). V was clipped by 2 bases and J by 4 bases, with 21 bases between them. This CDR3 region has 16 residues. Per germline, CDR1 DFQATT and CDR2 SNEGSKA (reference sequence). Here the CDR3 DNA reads TGCAGTGCTAGAACGCAAGGGAGTCGGAATCGGTACGAGCAGTACTTC. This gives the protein CSARTQGSRNRYEQYF.

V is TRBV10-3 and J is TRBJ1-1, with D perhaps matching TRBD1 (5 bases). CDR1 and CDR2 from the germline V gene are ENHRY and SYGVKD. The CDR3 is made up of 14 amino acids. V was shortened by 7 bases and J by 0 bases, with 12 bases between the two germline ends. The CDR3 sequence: CAITVGEMNTEAFF. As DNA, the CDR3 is TGTGCCATCACTGTGGGGGAAATGAACACTGAAGCTTTCTTT.

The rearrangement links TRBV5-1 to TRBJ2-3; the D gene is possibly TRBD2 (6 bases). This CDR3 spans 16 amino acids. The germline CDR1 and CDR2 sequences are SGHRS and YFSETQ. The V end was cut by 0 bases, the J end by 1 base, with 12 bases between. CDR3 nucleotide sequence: TGCGCCAGCAGCTTGGAGTATACGGGAGGCACAGATACGCAGTATTTT. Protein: CASSLEYTGGTDTQYF. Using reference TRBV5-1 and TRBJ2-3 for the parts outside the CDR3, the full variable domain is KAGVTQTPRYLIKTRGQQVTLSCSPISGHRSVSWYQQTPGQGLQFLFEYFSETQRNKGNFPGRFSGRQFSNSRSEMNVSTLELGDSALYLCASSLEYTGGTDTQYFGPGTRLTVL.

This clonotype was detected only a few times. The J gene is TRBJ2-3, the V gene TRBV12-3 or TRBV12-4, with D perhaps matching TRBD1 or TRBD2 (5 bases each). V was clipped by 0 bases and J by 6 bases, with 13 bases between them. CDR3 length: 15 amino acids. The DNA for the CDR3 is TGTGCCAGCAGTTTAGCTTCGGGGCGTATCGATACGCAGTATTTT. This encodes CASSLASGRIDTQYF.

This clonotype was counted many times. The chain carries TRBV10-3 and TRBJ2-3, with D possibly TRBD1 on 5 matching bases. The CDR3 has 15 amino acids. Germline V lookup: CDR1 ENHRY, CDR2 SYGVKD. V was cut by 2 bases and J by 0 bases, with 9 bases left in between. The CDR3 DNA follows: TGTGCCATCAGTGAGAATGCAGGGAGCACAGATACGCAGTATTTT. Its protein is CAISENAGSTDTQYF.

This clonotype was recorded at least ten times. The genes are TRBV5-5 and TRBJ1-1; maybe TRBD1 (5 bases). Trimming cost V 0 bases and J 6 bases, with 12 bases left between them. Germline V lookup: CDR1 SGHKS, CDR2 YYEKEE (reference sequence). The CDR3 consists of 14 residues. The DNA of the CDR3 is TGTGCCAGCAGCTTGGCTTGGGGGTCTCCTGAAGCTTTCTTT. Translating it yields CASSLAWGSPEAFF. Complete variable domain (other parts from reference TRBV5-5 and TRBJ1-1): DAGVTQSPTHLIKTRGQQVTLRCSPISGHKSVSWYQQVLGQGPQFIFQYYEKEERGRGNFPDRFSARQFPNYSSELNVNALLLGDSALYLCASSLAWGSPEAFFGQGTRLTVV.

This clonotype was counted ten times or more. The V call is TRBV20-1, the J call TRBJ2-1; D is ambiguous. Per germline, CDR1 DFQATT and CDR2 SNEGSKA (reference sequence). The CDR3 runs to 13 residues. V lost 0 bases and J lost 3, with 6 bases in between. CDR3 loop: CSAREANYNEQFF. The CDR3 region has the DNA TGCAGTGCTAGAGAGGCCAACTACAATGAGCAGTTCTTC.